These 14 T cell receptor beta chains share one sample of origin, sequenced in a study of human T cells and chemical hapten exposure. MiXCR was run by TCRdb on the RACE reads, yielding one entry per CDR3 protein. Of a few hundred thousand distinct CDR3 sequences listed, about 9% are singletons. Stated time point: pre-sensitization, week 0. Regarding treatment: therapeutic diphenylcyclopropenone sensitization with weekly scalp DPC. This sample comprised whole blood, obtained in connection with sensitization to the hapten diphenylcyclopropenone (DPC). These receptors were taken from a woman aged 35 to 49 with alopecia areata. Some clones in this sample may be carry-over from other donors' samples.

The chain employs TRBV5-4 and TRBJ2-7; D may be TRBD2 (5 bases). Per germline, CDR1 SGHNT and CDR2 YYREEE (reference sequence). CDR3 size: 14 residues. V lost 4 bases, J lost 0 bases, and 11 bases lay in between. The CDR3 spells CASSPSAVSYEQYF. DNA of the CDR3: TGTGCCAGCAGCCCCTCAGCGGTCTCCTACGAGCAGTACTTC.

This clonotype has just a few counts. This CDR3 reads CAISLSSGNTIYF. The CDR3 bases are TGTGCCATCAGTTTGAGCTCTGGAAACACCATATATTTT. The gene calls are TRBV10-3 and TRBJ1-3; D remains unclear. Germline CDR1 is ENHRY and CDR2 is SYGVKD. The ends were cut back, 5 bases at V and 0 bases at J, with 5 bases in the middle. The CDR3 runs to 13 residues.

V usage is TRBV6-2 or TRBV6-3 and J usage is TRBJ2-1; the match to TRBD2 covers 10 bases. Per the germline V gene, CDR1 is MNHEY and CDR2 is SVGEGT. This CDR3 has 15 residues. V gave up 6 bases and J gave up 7 bases; unmatched junction bases: 9. CDR3 nucleotides: TGTGCCAGCAGAGCAGCGGGAGGGCCAGGGAATGAGCAGTTCTTC. Translation: CASRAAGGPGNEQFF.

Turning to this clonotype: With a much larger clone just one base away, this may be a read error. This rearrangement joins TRBV27 to TRBJ1-1, with D unresolved. The CDR3 sequence is 13 residues long. V dropped 5 bases and J dropped 5 bases, with 12 bases sitting between them. Germline V gives CDR1 MNHEY, CDR2 SMNVEV (reference sequence). CDR3 amino acids: CASSLHGETEAFF. For the CDR3, the DNA is TGTGCCAGCAGTCTACATGGGGAGACTGAAGCTTTCTTT.

The sample holds a few counts of this clonotype. The rearrangement links TRBV20-1 to TRBJ2-7; unclear D gene. V was pared by 0 bases and J by 2 bases, with 11 bases between. CDR3 size: 14 residues. CDR1 and CDR2 from the germline V gene are DFQATT and SNEGSKA (reference sequence). CDR3 in amino acids: CSARDRGSTYEQYF. CDR3 nucleotide sequence: TGCAGTGCTAGAGATAGAGGCAGCACCTACGAGCAGTACTTC.

This clonotype turned up a few times. The chain has TRBV7-8 and TRBJ2-3, with 8 bases identical to TRBD1. There are 14 residues in the CDR3. The germline gives CDR1 SGHVS, CDR2 FQNEAQ. V was clipped by 7 bases and J by 5 bases; unmatched bases: 8. The CDR3: CASTQTGGGDTQYF. In DNA form, the CDR3 reads TGTGCCAGCACCCAAACAGGGGGAGGAGATACGCAGTATTTT.

At least ten counts were recorded for this clonotype. This rearrangement joins TRBV12-3 or TRBV12-4 to TRBJ2-2; D ambiguous. V gave up 5 bases and J gave up 5 bases, with 9 bases separating them. This CDR3 has 13 amino acids. In nucleotides, the CDR3 is TGTGCCAGCAGTCTAACCTCTACCGGGGAGCTGTTTTTT. It translates to CASSLTSTGELFF.

This clonotype turned up a few times. V is TRBV25-1 and J is TRBJ2-6; 10 bases are a match to TRBD1. V dropped 4 bases and J dropped 0; count of bases not matched to a gene: 3. The germline CDR1 and CDR2 sequences are MGHDK and SYGVNS. This CDR3 has 17 residues. Written as DNA, the CDR3 is TGTGCCAGCAGTGGACAGGGGGCCGTCTCTGGGGCCAACGTCCTGACTTTC. The encoded protein is CASSGQGAVSGANVLTF. The full variable domain, with the rest looked up from reference TRBV25-1 and TRBJ2-6, is EADIYQTPRYLVIGTGKKITLECSQTMGHDKMYWYQQDPGMELHLIHYSYGVNSTEKGDLSSESTVSRIRTEHFPLTLESARPSHTSQYLCASSGQGAVSGANVLTFGAGSRLTVL.

V usage is TRBV20-1 and J usage is TRBJ2-1, with D unclear. The length of the CDR3 is 13 residues. V was clipped by 6 bases and J by 6 bases, with 15 bases between them. CDR1 is DFQATT, CDR2 SNEGSKA, per germline (reference sequence). The CDR3 DNA reads as TGCAGTGCGCCGGGTCGGTTGGGCAATGAGCAGTTCTTC. Amino acid sequence: CSAPGRLGNEQFF.

This clonotype was observed a handful of times. This chain joins TRBV11-2 and TRBJ1-4, with TRBD1 as a possible D gene (6 bases). CDR3 size: 16 residues. The V gene's germline CDR1 is SGHAT and CDR2 FQNNGV. V gave up 5 bases and J gave up 0 bases, with 13 bases separating them. This CDR3 is CASSPSQGTTNEKLFF. The CDR3 DNA follows: TGTGCCAGCAGCCCCAGCCAGGGGACAACTAATGAAAAACTGTTTTTT.

This clonotype was seen only a few times. The genes are TRBV13 and TRBJ2-1; 7 nucleotides align to TRBD2. This CDR3 spans 14 amino acids. Per the germline V gene, CDR1 is PRHDT and CDR2 is FYEKMQ (reference sequence). Trimming cost V 4 bases and J 8 bases; bases outside gene matches: 8. The CDR3 DNA follows: TGTGCCAGCAGCTCCTCCGGGGGGAAAGATGAGCAGTTCTTC. This sequence encodes CASSSSGGKDEQFF.

V and J are TRBV7-3 and TRBJ2-3; D gene ambiguous. The ends were cut back, 4 bases at V and 4 bases at J, with 12 bases in the middle. The CDR3 runs to 14 residues. Looked up from germline, CDR1 is SGHTA and CDR2 is FQGTGA. CDR3 residues: CASSSQVNSDTQYF. CDR3 nucleotide sequence: TGTGCCAGCAGCTCCCAGGTTAACTCAGATACGCAGTATTTT. Combining the CDR3 with reference TRBV7-3 and TRBJ2-3 gives the whole variable domain GAGVSQTPSNKVTEKGKYVELRCDPISGHTALYWYRQSLGQGPEFLIYFQGTGAADDSGLPNDRFFAVRPEGSVSTLKIQRTERGDSAVYLCASSSQVNSDTQYFGPGTRLTVL.

This rearrangement joins TRBV7-2 to TRBJ1-6; D is uncertain. V was pared by 4 bases and J by 5 bases, with 15 bases between. The CDR3 runs 16 residues. Germline CDR1 is SGHTA and CDR2 is FQGNSA. As DNA, the CDR3 is TGTGCCAGCAGCTATTGGGGATCGGCGGATAATTCACCCCTCCACTTT. This sequence encodes CASSYWGSADNSPLHF.

This chain links TRBV29-1 with TRBJ2-3; 10 nucleotides agree with TRBD1. Germline CDR1 reads SQVTM; CDR2 reads ANQGSEA. The CDR3 has 13 amino acids. J gave up 3 bases and V 6 bases, and 3 bases lay outside the gene matches. This chain's CDR3 is CSVADRGTDTQYF. The CDR3 DNA reads TGCAGCGTCGCGGACAGGGGGACAGATACGCAGTATTTT.